This T cell receptor beta chain was captured in a study of T-cell reconstitution after alpha-beta-depleted transplantation in children. Study-level findings and limits: As was reported, about two months after transplant, alpha-beta T cells came from several hundred expanded graft clones. High day-60 TCRbeta diversity in some patients came from surviving recipient T cells and thymic progenitors. Newly produced T cells mostly provided counts and TCRbeta diversity after one year, as hyperexpanded clones declined.

Unique molecular identifiers were built into the TCRbeta library. TCRdb analysed the PCR reads with MiXCR anew, one entry per CDR3 protein. The sample has 70,000 to 95,000 distinct CDR3 sequences, 15% to 18% seen once. This CDR3 is built from 14 residues. The germline V and J ends were trimmed by 1 base and 6 bases, with 10 bases remaining between them. This clonotype appeared a few times. Its target is not known. Source: PBMCs, mostly from graft donor cells, taken 180 days after TCRalphabeta/CD19-depleted stem cell transplant. The rearrangement links TRBV12-3 or TRBV12-4 to TRBJ2-1; D gene unclear. This receptor was identified in a male patient between 2 and 10 years old who had a stem cell transplant for acute lymphoblastic leukemia, so the T cells may come from the graft donor. As DNA, the CDR3 is TGTGCCAGCAGTTTAGGGTGGGGTGCCAATGAGCAGTTCTTC. It encodes CASSLGWGANEQFF.